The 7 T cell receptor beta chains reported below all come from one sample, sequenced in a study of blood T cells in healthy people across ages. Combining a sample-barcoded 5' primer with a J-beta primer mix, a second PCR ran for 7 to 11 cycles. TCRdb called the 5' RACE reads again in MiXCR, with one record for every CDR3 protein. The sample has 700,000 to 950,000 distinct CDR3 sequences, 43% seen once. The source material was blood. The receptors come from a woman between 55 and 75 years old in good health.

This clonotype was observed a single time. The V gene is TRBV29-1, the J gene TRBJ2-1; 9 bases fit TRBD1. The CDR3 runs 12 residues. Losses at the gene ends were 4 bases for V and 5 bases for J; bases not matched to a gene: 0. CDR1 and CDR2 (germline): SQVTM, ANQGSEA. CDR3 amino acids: CSVGQGDNEQFF. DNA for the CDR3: TGCAGCGTTGGACAGGGGGACAATGAGCAGTTCTTC.

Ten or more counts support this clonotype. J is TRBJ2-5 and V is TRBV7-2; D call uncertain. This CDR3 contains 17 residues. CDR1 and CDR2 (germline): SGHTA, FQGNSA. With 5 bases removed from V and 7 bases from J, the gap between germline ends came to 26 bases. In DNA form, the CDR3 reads TGTGCCAGCAGCCGAGGTCTCCAGCGAGGTTTTTTTGGGACCCAGTACTTC. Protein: CASSRGLQRGFFGTQYF. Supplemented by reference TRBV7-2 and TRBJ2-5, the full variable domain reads GAGVSQSPSNKVTEKGKDVELRCDPISGHTALYWYRQSLGQGLEFLIYFQGNSAPDKSGLPSDRFSAERTGGSVSTLTIQRTQQEDSAVYLCASSRGLQRGFFGTQYFGPGTRLLVL.

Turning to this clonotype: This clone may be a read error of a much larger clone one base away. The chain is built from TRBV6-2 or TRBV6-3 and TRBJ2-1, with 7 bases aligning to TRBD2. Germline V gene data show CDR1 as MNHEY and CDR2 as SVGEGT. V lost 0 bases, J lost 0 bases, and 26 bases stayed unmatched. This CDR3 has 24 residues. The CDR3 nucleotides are TGTGCCAGCAGTTACTCAAGAGGTATCTTAAAGGTTGTCCGAGCGGGACCCTCCTACAATGAGCAGTTCTTC. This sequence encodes CASSYSRGILKVVRAGPSYNEQFF.

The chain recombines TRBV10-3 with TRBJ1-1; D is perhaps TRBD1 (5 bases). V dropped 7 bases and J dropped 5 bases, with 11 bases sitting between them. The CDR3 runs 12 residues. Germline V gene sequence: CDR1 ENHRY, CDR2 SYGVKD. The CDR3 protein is CAIKTGGTEAFF. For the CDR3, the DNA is TGTGCCATCAAGACGGGGGGGACTGAAGCTTTCTTT.

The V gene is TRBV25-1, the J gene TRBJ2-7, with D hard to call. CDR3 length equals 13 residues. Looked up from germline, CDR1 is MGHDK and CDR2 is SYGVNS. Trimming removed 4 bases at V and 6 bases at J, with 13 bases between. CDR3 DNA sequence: TGTGCCAGCAGTGGGTACGGGTCGTTCGAGCAGTACTTC. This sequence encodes CASSGYGSFEQYF.

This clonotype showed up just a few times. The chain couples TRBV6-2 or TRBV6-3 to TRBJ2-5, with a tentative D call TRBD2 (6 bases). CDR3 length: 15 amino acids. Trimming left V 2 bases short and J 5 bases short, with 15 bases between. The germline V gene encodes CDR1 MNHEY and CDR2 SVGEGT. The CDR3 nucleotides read TGTGCCAGCAGTTACGGCTCCGGGAGCGGCGAGACCCAGTACTTC. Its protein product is CASSYGSGSGETQYF.

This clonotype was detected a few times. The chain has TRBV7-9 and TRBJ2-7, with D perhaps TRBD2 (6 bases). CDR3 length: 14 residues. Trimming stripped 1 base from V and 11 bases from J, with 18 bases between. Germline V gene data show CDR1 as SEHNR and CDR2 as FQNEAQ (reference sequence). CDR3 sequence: CASSLGGGNSFKYF. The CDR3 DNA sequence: TGTGCCAGCAGCTTAGGCGGAGGGAATAGTTTTAAGTACTTC.